One and the same sample provided the 17 T cell receptor beta chains below, sequenced in a study of control samples from healthy donors and cancer patients. Here immunoSEQ multiplex PCR was the method, and the copy in TCRdb shows in-frame clones only, minus some. The sample carries tens of thousands of clones, 90% to 95% recorded once. The sequenced material came from PBMCs. The receptors were gathered from a man aged 25-45 years with colorectal cancer.

Comment on this clone: Other DNA sequences of this sample code for an identical CDR3. The CDR3 DNA follows: TGTGCCAGCAGCAGCCGTACCGGGGAGCTGTTTTTT. The encoded protein is CASSSRTGELFF. The V and J genes are TRBV19 and TRBJ2-2; D remains ambiguous. The length of the CDR3 is 12 residues. Deletions cut 9 bases from V and 5 bases from J, with 10 bases between. Germline lookup yields CDR1 LNHDA and CDR2 SQIVND (reference sequence).

V is TRBV7-9 and J is TRBJ2-1; TRBD1 matches 8 bases. The CDR3 spans 15 residues. The V gene's germline CDR1 is SEHNR and CDR2 FQNEAQ (reference sequence). Trimming took 5 bases from V and 5 from J; bases not matched to a gene: 8. CDR3 DNA: TGTGCCAGCAGCCCTAGACAGGGGCAGAACAATGAGCAGTTCTTC. Its protein product is CASSPRQGQNNEQFF.

This clone was counted once. The chain couples TRBV3-1 (or the pseudogene TRBV3-2) to TRBJ2-2; possible D gene TRBD2, 6 bases. Germline lookup yields CDR1 LGHDT and CDR2 YNNKEL (reference sequence). The CDR3 has 16 amino acids. Trimming shortened V by 1 base and J by 6 bases, and 15 bases separated the two germline ends. The CDR3, as DNA: TGTGCCAGCAGCCAAGGACTAGTCGTCGTCGCCGGGGAGCTGTTTTTT. This gives the protein CASSQGLVVVAGELFF.

The gene calls are TRBV11-2 and TRBJ2-5, with D perhaps matching TRBD1 (6 bases). Looked up from germline, CDR1 is SGHAT and CDR2 is FQNNGV. The CDR3 runs 13 residues. The V and J ends lost 8 bases and 2 bases respectively, with 12 bases between them. CDR3 residues: CASVGTPQETQYF. CDR3 bases: TGTGCCAGCGTGGGGACACCTCAAGAGACCCAGTACTTC.

The chain carries TRBV3-1 (or the pseudogene TRBV3-2) and TRBJ2-2; D may be TRBD2 (7 bases). The V end was cut by 4 bases, the J end by 4 bases, with 22 bases between. CDR1 LGHDT and CDR2 YNNKEL come from the germline V gene (reference sequence). This CDR3 has 18 amino acids. CDR3: CASSPEGSGGGSTGELFF. CDR3 DNA: TGTGCCAGCAGCCCAGAGGGTAGCGGCGGGGGCAGCACCGGGGAGCTGTTTTTT.

The V gene is TRBV3-1 (or the pseudogene TRBV3-2), the J gene TRBJ1-2, with unresolved D. The CDR3 runs 14 residues. V was cut by 0 bases and J by 7 bases, with 12 bases left in between. Germline V gene lookup returns CDR1 LGHDT and CDR2 YNNKEL (reference sequence). For the CDR3, the DNA is TGTGCCAGCAGCCAAGAATGGGCTTCGGCTGGCTACACCTTC. Protein sequence: CASSQEWASAGYTF.

V gene TRBV6-5 combines with J gene TRBJ2-4, with D perhaps assigned TRBD1 or TRBD2 (5 bases each). The CDR3 loop spans 13 amino acids. V gave up 5 bases and J gave up 8 bases, with 13 bases separating them. The germline CDR1 and CDR2 sequences are MNHEY and SVGAGI. The CDR3, as DNA: TGTGCCAGCAGTCCTCCTATGGGGGACATTCAGTACTTC. Its protein product is CASSPPMGDIQYF.

DNA of the CDR3: TGTGCCTGGAGTACGGCAGATACGCAGTATTTT. Translated, it gives CAWSTADTQYF. V usage is TRBV30 and J usage is TRBJ2-3; the D is unclear. Germline CDR1 GTSNPN, CDR2 SVGIG (reference sequence). Trimming pared 2 bases from V and 4 bases from J, leaving 4 bases between. The CDR3 is 11 residues long. The full variable domain, in which reference TRBV30 and TRBJ2-3 provide the parts outside the CDR3, is SQTIHQWPATLVQPVGSPLSLECTVEGTSNPNLYWYRQAAGRGLQLLFYSVGIGQISSEVPQNLSASRPQDRQFILSSKKLLLSDSGFYLCAWSTADTQYFGPGTRLTVL.

The rearrangement joins TRBV5-5 to TRBJ2-7, with 11 bases identical to TRBD2. V shed 1 base, J shed 3 bases, and the junction held 9 bases outside the gene matches. The germline CDR1 and CDR2 sequences are SGHKS and YYEKEE (reference sequence). The CDR3 is 17 residues long. The CDR3 nucleotides read TGTGCCAGCAGCTTGACTAGCGGGGGCTACGCGGTCTACGAGCAGTACTTC. Translated, it gives CASSLTSGGYAVYEQYF.

This sequence joins TRBV4-1 and TRBJ1-1, with unresolved D. V was cut by 3 bases and J by 2 bases, with 7 bases left in between. The CDR3 contains 13 residues. The germline V gene encodes CDR1 MGHRA and CDR2 YSYEKL. Here the CDR3 reads CASSQDVNTEAFF. Written as DNA, the CDR3 is TGCGCCAGCAGCCAGGACGTTAACACTGAAGCTTTCTTT.

The chain is built from TRBV10-3 and TRBJ2-1; D gene uncertain. CDR3 size: 15 residues. The ends were cut back, 0 bases at V and 8 bases at J, with 14 bases in the middle. The germline CDR1 and CDR2 sequences are ENHRY and SYGVKD. The DNA of the CDR3 is TGTGCCATCAGTGAGTCCGGGTCGGGTGAGGATGAGCAGTTCTTC. Residues: CAISESGSGEDEQFF.

J is TRBJ2-2 and V is TRBV10-3, with D perhaps TRBD1 (6 bases). Looked up from germline, CDR1 is ENHRY and CDR2 is SYGVKD. This CDR3 has 14 residues. V was cut by 6 bases and J by 1 base, with 9 bases left in between. DNA for the CDR3: TGTGCCATCAGGATGGACAGGAACACCGGGGAGCTGTTTTTT. Its translation: CAIRMDRNTGELFF.

The chain joins TRBV5-1 to TRBJ2-1, with D possibly being TRBD1 or TRBD2 (6 bases each). The V end lost 4 bases, the J end lost 9 bases, and 20 bases lay between the germline ends. There are 15 residues in the CDR3. Germline V gene data show CDR1 as SGHRS and CDR2 as YFSETQ. The CDR3 here is CASSPGPGAGGEQFF. In DNA, the CDR3 is TGCGCCAGCAGCCCCGGGCCGGGGGCTGGAGGTGAGCAGTTCTTC. The full variable domain, rest sourced from reference TRBV5-1 and TRBJ2-1, is KAGVTQTPRYLIKTRGQQVTLSCSPISGHRSVSWYQQTPGQGLQFLFEYFSETQRNKGNFPGRFSGRQFSNSRSEMNVSTLELGDSALYLCASSPGPGAGGEQFFGPGTRLTVL.

The chain combines TRBV15 with TRBJ1-1; D is undetermined. This CDR3 has 17 amino acids. V lost 0 bases and J lost 0, with 14 bases in between. CDR1 and CDR2 from the germline V gene are LNHNV and YYDKDF (reference sequence). The CDR3 here is CATSRDRFSQMNTEAFF. CDR3 sequence (DNA): TGTGCCACCAGCAGAGATCGGTTTAGCCAGATGAACACTGAAGCTTTCTTT.

The chain combines TRBV4-3 with TRBJ2-7; 7 nucleotides line up with TRBD1. Germline values: CDR1 LGHNA, CDR2 YSLEER. Trimming removed 3 bases from V and 1 base from J; junction bases left unmatched: 9. The CDR3 spans 16 residues. CDR3 in DNA: TGCGCCAGCAGCCACACGGGGACAGCTCCTTCCTACGAGCAGTACGTC. Residues: CASSHTGTAPSYEQYV.

The chain uses TRBV9 and TRBJ2-1, with 7 bases matching TRBD2. The CDR3 spans 14 residues. Germline CDR1 and CDR2: SGDLS and YYNGEE. V lost 0 bases, J lost 13 bases, and 10 bases stayed unmatched. CDR3 DNA sequence: TGTGCCAGCAGCGTAGAGTTGGGGAGGGGACCCCAGTTCTTC. Protein sequence: CASSVELGRGPQFF.

V usage is TRBV7-2 and J usage is TRBJ2-2, with D maybe TRBD2 (7 bases). V dropped 1 base and J dropped 6 bases, with 9 bases sitting between them. In germline, CDR1 is SGHTA, CDR2 FQGNSA. The CDR3 consists of 14 residues. CDR3 protein: CASSLGGGAGELFF. CDR3 DNA sequence: TGTGCCAGCAGCTTAGGGGGGGGCGCCGGGGAGCTGTTTTTT.